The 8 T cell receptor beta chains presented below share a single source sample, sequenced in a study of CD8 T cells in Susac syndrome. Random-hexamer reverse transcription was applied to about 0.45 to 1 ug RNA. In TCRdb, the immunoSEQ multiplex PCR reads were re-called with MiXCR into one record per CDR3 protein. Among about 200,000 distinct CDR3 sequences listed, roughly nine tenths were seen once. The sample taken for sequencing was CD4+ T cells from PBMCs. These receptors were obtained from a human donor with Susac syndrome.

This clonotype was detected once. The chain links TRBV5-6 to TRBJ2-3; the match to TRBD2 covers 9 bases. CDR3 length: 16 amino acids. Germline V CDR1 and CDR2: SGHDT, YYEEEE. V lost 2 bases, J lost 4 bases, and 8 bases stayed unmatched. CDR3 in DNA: TGTGCCAGCAGCTTTTATTTGCGGGAGGGGGCAGATACGCAGTATTTT. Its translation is CASSFYLREGADTQYF.

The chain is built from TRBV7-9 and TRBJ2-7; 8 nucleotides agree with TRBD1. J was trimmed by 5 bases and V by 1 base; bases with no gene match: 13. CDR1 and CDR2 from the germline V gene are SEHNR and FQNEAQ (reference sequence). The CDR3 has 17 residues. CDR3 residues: CASSLGSTGTGSHEQYF. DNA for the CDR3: TGTGCCAGCAGCTTAGGTTCAACCGGGACAGGTAGCCACGAGCAGTACTTC.

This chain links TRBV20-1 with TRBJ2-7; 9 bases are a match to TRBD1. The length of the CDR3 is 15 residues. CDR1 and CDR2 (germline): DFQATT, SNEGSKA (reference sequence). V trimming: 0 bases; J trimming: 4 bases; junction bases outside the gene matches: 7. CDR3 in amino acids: CSARDEGQGKYEQYF. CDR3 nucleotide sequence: TGCAGTGCTAGAGATGAGGGACAGGGCAAGTACGAGCAGTACTTC.

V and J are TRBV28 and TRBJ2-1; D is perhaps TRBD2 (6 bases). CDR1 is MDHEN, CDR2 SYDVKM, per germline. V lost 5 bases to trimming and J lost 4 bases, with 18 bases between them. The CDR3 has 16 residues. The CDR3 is CASSTPGGPGYNEQFF. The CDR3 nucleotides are TGTGCCAGCAGTACCCCAGGAGGGCCGGGTTACAATGAGCAGTTCTTC.

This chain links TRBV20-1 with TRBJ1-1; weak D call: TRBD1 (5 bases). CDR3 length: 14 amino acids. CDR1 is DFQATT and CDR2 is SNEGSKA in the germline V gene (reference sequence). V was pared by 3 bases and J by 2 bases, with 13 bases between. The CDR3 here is CSASAGTSNTEAFF. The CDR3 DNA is TGCAGTGCTAGTGCCGGGACGTCAAACACTGAAGCTTTCTTT.

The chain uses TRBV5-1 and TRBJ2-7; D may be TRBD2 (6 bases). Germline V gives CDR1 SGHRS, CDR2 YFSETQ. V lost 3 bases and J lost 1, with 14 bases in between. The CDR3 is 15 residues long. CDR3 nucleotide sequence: TGCGCCAGCAGCTCCACCGGGACTTATTCCTACGAGCAGTACTTC. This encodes CASSSTGTYSYEQYF.

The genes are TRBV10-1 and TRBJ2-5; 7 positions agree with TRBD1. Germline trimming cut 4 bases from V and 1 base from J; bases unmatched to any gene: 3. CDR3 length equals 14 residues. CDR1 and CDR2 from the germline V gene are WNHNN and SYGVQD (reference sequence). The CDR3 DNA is TGCGCCAGCAGTGCGGGACAGATCCAAGAGACCCAGTACTTC. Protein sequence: CASSAGQIQETQYF.

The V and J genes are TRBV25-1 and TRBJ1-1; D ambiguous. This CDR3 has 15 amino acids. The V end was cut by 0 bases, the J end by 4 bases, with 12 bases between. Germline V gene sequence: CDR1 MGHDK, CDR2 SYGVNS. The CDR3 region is CASSEYWKECTEAFF. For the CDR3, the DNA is TGTGCCAGCAGTGAATATTGGAAGGAGTGCACTGAAGCTTTCTTT.